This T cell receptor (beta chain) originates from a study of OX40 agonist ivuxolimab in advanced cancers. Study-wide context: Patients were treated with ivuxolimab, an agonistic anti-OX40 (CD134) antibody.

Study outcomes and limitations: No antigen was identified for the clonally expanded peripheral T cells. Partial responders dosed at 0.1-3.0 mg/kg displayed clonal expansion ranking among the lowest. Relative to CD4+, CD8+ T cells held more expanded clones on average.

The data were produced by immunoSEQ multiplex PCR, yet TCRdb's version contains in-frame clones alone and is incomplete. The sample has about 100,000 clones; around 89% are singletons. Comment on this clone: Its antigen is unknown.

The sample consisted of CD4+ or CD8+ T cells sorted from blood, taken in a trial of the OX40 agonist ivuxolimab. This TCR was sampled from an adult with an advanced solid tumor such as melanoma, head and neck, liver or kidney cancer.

The chain's CDR3 is CASSSAGRPYEQYF. The CDR3 coding sequence is TGTGCCAGCAGCTCAGCGGGGAGACCCTACGAGCAGTACTTC. This rearrangement joins TRBV5-4 to TRBJ2-7; 7 nucleotides line up with TRBD2. CDR3 length equals 14 residues. Germline loops: CDR1 SGHNT, CDR2 YYREEE (reference sequence). V was clipped by 3 bases and J by 2 bases; unmatched bases: 5.